The clone carrying this T cell receptor beta chain was counted ten times or more. Trimming removed 6 bases from V and 0 bases from J; junction bases left unmatched: 4. From germline, CDR1 is MNHNY and CDR2 SVGAGI (reference sequence). This CDR3 has 15 amino acids. TCRdb re-called the 5' RACE reads with MiXCR, one entry per CDR3 protein. There are 30,000 to 40,000 distinct CDR3 sequences in the sample; 10% to 12% occur only once, and approximately 29% lies in the top ten. The source of the sample is a study of T-cell memory formation after mild COVID-19. Study information: The two donors had largely donor-specific TCR clusters.

The chain recombines TRBV6-6 with TRBJ1-5; 8 bases are shared with TRBD1. Input material: PBMCs or a T cell subset sorted from them (not recorded which). The sequence came from a man younger than 35 who had mild COVID-19 (a few samples of this study predate the infection). Cell type and time point are not known. DNA of the CDR3: TGTGCCAGCAGCGGGACAGGTTATAGCAATCAGCCCCAGCATTTT. Its translation: CASSGTGYSNQPQHF.